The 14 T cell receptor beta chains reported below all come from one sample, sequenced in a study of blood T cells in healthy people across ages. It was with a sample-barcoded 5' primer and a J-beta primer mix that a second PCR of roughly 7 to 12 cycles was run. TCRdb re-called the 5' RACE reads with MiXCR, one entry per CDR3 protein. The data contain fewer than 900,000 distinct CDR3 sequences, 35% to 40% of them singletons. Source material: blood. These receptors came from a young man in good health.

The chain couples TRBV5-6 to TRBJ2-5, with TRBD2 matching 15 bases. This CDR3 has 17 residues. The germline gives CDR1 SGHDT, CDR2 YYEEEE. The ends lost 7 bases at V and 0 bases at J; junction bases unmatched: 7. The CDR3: CASGPGTSGGNQETQYF. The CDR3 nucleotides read TGTGCCAGCGGCCCCGGGACTAGCGGGGGGAACCAAGAGACCCAGTACTTC. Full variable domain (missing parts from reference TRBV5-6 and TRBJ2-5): DAGVTQSPTHLIKTRGQQVTLRCSPKSGHDTVSWYQQALGQGPQFIFQYYEEEERQRGNFPDRFSGHQFPNYSSELNVNALLLGDSALYLCASGPGTSGGNQETQYFGPGTRLLVL.

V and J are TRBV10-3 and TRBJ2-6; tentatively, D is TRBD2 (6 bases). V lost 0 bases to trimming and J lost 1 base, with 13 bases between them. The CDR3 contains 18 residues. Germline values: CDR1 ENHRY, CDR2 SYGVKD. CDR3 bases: TGTGCCATCAGTGAGTCTAGCGGTGATTTATCTGGGGCCAACGTCCTGACTTTC. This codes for CAISESSGDLSGANVLTF.

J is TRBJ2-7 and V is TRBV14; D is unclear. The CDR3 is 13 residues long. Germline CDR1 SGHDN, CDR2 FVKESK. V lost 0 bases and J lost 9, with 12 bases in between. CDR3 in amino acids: CASSQDQESPQYF. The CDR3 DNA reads TGTGCCAGCAGCCAAGATCAAGAGAGCCCGCAGTACTTC.

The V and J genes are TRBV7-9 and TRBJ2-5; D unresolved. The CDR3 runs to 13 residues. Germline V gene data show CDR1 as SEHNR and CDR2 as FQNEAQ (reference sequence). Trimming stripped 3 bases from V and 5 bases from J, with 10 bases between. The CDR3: CASSFVPFETQYF. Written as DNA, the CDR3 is TGTGCCAGCAGCTTCGTGCCCTTTGAGACCCAGTACTTC.

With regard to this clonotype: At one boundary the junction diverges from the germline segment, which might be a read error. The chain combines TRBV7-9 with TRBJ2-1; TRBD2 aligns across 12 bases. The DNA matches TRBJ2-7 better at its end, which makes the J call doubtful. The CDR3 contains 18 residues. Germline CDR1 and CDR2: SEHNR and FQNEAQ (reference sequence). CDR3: CASSSESASGGAHNEQYF. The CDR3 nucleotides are TGCGCCAGCAGCTCAGAGTCGGCTAGCGGGGGGGCCCACAATGAGCAGTACTTC.

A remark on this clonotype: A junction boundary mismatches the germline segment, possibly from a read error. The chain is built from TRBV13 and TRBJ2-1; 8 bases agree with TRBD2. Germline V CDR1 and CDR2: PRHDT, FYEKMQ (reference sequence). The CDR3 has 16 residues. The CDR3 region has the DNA TGTGTCAGCAGCTTAGTCGGTAGCGGGGTTTTAAATGAGCAGTTCTTC. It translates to CVSSLVGSGVLNEQFF.

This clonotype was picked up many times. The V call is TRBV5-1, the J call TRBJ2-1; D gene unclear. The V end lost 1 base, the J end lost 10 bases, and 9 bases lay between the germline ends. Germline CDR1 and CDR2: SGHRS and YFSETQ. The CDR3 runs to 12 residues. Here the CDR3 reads CASSLSDGEQFF. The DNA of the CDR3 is TGCGCCAGCAGCTTGTCGGACGGGGAGCAGTTCTTC. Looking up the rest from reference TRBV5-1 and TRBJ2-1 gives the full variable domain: KAGVTQTPRYLIKTRGQQVTLSCSPISGHRSVSWYQQTPGQGLQFLFEYFSETQRNKGNFPGRFSGRQFSNSRSEMNVSTLELGDSALYLCASSLSDGEQFFGPGTRLTVL.

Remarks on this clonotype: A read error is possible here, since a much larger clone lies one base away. The CDR3 reads CASSSGQLYNEQYF. CDR3 DNA sequence: TGTGCCAGCAGCTCCGGACAGCTCTACAATGAGCAGTACTTC. The chain carries TRBV14 and TRBJ2-1, with D perhaps TRBD1 (6 bases). The end of the DNA fits TRBJ2-7 better, so the J call may be wrong. Germline loops: CDR1 SGHDN, CDR2 FVKESK. The length of the CDR3 is 14 residues.

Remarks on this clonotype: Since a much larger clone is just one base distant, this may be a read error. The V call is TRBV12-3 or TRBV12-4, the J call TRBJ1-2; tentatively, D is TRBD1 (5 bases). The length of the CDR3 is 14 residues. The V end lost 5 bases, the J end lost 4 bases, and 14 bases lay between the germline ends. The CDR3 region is CASSQTTDRYGYTF. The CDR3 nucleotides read TGTGCCAGCAGTCAGACGACAGACCGCTATGGCTACACCTTC.

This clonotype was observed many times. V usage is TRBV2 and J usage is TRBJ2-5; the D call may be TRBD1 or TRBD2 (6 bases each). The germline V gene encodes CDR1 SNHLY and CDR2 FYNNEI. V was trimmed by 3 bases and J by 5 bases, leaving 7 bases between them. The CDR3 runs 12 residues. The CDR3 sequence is CASSEGGETQYF. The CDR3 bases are TGTGCCAGCAGTGAGGGGGGCGAGACCCAGTACTTC. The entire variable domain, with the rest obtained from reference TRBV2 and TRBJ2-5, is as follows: EPEVTQTPSHQVTQMGQEVILRCVPISNHLYFYWYRQILGQKVEFLVSFYNNEISEKSEIFDDQFSVERPDGSNFTLKIRSTKLEDSAMYFCASSEGGETQYFGPGTRLLVL.

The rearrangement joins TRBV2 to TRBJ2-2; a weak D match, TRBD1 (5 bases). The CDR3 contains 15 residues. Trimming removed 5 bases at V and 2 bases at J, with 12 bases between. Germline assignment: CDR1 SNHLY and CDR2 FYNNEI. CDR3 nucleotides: TGTGCCAGCAGTTTGGCGACAGTAAACACCGGGGAGCTGTTTTTT. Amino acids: CASSLATVNTGELFF.

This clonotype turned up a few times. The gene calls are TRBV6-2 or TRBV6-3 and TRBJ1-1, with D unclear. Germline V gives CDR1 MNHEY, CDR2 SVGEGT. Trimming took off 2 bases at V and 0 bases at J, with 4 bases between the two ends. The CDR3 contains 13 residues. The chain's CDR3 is CASSYSVNTEAFF. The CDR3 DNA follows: TGTGCCAGCAGTTACAGTGTGAACACTGAAGCTTTCTTT.

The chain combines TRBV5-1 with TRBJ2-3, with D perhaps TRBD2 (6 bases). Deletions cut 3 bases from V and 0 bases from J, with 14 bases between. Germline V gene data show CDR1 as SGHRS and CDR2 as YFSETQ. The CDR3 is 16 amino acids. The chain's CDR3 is CASSSAGGASTDTQYF. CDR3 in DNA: TGCGCCAGCAGCTCCGCCGGCGGGGCTAGCACAGATACGCAGTATTTT.

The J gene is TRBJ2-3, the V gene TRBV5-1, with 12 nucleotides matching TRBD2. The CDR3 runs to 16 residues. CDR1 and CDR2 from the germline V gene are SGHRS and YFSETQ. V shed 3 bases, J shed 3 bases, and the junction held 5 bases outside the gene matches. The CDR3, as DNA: TGCGCCAGCAGCTGGGGACTAGCGGGCGTTACAGATACGCAGTATTTT. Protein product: CASSWGLAGVTDTQYF.